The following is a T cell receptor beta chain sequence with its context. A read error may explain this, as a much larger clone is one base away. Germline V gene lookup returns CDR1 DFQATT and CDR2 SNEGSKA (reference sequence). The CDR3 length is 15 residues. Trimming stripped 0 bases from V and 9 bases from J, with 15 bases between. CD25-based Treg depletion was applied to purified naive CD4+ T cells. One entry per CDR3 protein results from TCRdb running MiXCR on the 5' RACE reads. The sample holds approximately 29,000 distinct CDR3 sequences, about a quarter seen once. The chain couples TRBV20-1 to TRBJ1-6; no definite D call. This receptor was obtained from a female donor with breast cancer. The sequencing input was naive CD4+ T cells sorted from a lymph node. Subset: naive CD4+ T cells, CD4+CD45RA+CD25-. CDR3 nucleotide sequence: TGCAGTGCTAGAGATACTTTGGTCGAGGGTTCACCCCTCCACTTT. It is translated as CSARDTLVEGSPLHF.